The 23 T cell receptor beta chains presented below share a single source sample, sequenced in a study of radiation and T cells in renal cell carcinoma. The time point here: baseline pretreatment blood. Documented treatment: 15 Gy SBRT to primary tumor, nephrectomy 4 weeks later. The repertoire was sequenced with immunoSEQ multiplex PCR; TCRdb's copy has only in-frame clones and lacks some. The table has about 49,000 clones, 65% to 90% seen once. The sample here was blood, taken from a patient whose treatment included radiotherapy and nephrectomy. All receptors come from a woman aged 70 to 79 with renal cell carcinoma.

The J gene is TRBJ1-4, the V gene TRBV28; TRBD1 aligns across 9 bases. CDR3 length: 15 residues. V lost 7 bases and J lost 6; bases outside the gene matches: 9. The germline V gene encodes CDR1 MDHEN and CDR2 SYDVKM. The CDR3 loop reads CASTLRDREYEKLFF. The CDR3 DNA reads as TGTGCCAGCACCTTGAGGGACAGGGAATATGAAAAACTGTTTTTT.

Here the CDR3 reads CASSPGGSTDTQYF. CDR3 nucleotides: TGTGCCAGCAGCCCGGGGGGGAGCACAGATACGCAGTATTTT. This chain uses TRBV6-5 with TRBJ2-3, with TRBD2 identical over 8 bases. This CDR3 has 14 amino acids. V was pared by 6 bases and J by 0 bases, with 2 bases of the junction left unmatched. Germline CDR1 MNHEY, CDR2 SVGAGI.

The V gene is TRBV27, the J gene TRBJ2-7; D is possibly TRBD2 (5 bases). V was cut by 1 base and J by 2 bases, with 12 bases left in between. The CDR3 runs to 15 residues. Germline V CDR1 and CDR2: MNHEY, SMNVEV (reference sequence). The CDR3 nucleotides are TGTGCCAGCAGTTTATTTCGAGGGAGCACCTACGAGCAGTACTTC. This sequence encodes CASSLFRGSTYEQYF.

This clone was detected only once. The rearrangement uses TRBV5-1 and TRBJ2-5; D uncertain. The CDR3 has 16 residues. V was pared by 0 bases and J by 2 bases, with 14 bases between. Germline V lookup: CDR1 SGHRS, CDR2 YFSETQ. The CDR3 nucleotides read TGCGCCAGCAGCTTGGCGGGCCCGCCGATACAAGAGACCCAGTACTTC. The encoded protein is CASSLAGPPIQETQYF.

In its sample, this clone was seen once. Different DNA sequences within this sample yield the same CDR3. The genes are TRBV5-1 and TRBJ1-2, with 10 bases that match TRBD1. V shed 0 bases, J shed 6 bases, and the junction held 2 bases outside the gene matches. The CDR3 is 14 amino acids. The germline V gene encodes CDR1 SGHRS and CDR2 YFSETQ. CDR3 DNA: TGCGCCAGCAGCTTGGAGGGACAGGGGAATGGCTACACCTTC. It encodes CASSLEGQGNGYTF.

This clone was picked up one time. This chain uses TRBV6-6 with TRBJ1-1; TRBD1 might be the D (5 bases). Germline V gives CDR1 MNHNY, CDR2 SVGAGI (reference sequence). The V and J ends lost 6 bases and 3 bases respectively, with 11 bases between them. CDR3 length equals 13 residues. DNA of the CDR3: TGTGCCAGCAGGGGGACCTCGGACACTGAAGCTTTCTTT. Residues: CASRGTSDTEAFF.

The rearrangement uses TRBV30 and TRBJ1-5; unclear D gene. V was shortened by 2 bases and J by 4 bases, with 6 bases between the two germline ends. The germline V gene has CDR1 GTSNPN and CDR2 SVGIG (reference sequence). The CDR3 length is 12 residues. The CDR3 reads CAWSPKNQPQHF. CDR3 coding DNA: TGTGCCTGGAGTCCCAAGAATCAGCCCCAGCATTTT.

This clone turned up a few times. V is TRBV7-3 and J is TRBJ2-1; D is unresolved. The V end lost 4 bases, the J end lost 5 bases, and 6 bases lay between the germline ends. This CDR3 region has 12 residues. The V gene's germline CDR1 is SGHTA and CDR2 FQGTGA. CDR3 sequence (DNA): TGTGCCAGCAGCTCGGACGACAATGAGCAGTTCTTC. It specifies CASSSDDNEQFF.

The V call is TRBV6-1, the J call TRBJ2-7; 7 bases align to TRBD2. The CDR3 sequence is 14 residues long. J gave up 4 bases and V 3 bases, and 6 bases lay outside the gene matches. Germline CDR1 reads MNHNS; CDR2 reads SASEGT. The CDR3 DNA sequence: TGTGCCAGCAGTGATCTGGGACTAAGTTACGAGCAGTACTTC. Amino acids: CASSDLGLSYEQYF.

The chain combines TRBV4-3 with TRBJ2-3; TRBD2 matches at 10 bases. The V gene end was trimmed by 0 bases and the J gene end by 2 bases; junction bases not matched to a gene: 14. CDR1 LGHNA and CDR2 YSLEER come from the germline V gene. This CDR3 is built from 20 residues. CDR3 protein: CASSQDRGRASGSLTDTQYF. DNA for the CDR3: TGCGCCAGCAGCCAAGATAGGGGACGGGCTAGCGGGAGTCTCACAGATACGCAGTATTTT.

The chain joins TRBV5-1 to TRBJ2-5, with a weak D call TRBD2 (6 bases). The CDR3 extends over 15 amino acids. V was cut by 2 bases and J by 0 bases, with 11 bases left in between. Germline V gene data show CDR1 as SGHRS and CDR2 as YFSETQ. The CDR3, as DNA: TGCGCCAGCAGCTTCGCGGGGAGAGACCAAGAGACCCAGTACTTC. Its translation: CASSFAGRDQETQYF. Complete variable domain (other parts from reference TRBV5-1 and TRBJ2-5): KAGVTQTPRYLIKTRGQQVTLSCSPISGHRSVSWYQQTPGQGLQFLFEYFSETQRNKGNFPGRFSGRQFSNSRSEMNVSTLELGDSALYLCASSFAGRDQETQYFGPGTRLLVL.

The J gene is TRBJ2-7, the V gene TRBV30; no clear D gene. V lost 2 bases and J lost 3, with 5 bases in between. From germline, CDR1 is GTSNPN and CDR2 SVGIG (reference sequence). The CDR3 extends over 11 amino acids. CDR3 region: CAWSSLYEQYF. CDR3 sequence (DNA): TGTGCCTGGAGTAGTCTCTACGAGCAGTACTTC.

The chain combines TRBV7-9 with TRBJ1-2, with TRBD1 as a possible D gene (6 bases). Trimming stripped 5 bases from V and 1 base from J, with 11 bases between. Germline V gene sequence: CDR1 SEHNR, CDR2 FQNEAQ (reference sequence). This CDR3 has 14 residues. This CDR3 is CASSAGQLNYGYTF. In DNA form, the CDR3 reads TGTGCCAGCAGCGCCGGACAGCTTAACTATGGCTACACCTTC. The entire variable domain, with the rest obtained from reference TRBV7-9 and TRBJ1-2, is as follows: DTGVSQNPRHKITKRGQNVTFRCDPISEHNRLYWYRQTLGQGPEFLTYFQNEAQLEKSRLLSDRFSAERPKGSFSTLEIQRTEQGDSAMYLCASSAGQLNYGYTFGSGTRLTVV.

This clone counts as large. CDR3 DNA: TGTGCCAGCAGCTCTACAGGGGAGAGGAACACTGAAGCTTTCTTT. This translates into CASSSTGERNTEAFF. The rearrangement joins TRBV9 to TRBJ1-1, with 7 bases identical to TRBD1. The V segment lost 4 bases and the J segment 1 base; nucleotides outside the gene matches: 7. From germline, CDR1 is SGDLS and CDR2 YYNGEE. The CDR3 covers 15 residues.

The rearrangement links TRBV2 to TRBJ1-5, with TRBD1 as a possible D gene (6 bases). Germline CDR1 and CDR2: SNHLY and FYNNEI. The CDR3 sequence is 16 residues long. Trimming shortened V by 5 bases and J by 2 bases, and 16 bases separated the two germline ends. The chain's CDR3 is CASSSAGGLGNQPQHF. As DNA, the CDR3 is TGTGCCAGCAGTTCCGCCGGGGGGCTCGGCAATCAGCCCCAGCATTTT.

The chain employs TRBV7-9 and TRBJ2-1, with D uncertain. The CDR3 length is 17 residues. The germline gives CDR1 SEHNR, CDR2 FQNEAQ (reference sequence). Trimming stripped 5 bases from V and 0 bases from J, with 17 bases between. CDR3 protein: CASSASVSQSSYNEQFF. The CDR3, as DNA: TGTGCCAGCAGCGCCTCGGTCTCTCAATCCTCCTACAATGAGCAGTTCTTC. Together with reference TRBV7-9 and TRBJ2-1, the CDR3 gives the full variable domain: DTGVSQNPRHKITKRGQNVTFRCDPISEHNRLYWYRQTLGQGPEFLTYFQNEAQLEKSRLLSDRFSAERPKGSFSTLEIQRTEQGDSAMYLCASSASVSQSSYNEQFFGPGTRLTVL.

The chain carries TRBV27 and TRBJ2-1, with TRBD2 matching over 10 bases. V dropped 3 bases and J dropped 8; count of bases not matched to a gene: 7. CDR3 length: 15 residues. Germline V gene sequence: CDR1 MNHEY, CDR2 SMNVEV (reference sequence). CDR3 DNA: TGTGCCAGCAGTTTGGCCCTAGCGGGAGTAGATGAGCAGTTCTTC. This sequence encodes CASSLALAGVDEQFF.

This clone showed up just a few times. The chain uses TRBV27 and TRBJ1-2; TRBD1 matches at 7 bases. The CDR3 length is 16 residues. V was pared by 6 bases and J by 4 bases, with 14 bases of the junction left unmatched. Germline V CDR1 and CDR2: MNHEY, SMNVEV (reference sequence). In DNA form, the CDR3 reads TGTGCCAGCAGCGAAAGACCCGGGACAGTAGTCTATGGCTACACCTTC. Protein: CASSERPGTVVYGYTF.

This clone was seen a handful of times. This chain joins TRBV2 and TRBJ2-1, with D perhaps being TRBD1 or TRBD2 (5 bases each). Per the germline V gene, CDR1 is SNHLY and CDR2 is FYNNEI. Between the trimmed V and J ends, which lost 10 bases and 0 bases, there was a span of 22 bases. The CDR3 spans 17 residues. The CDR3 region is CATGTGDSVASYNEQFF. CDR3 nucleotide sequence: TGTGCCACGGGGACGGGCGATAGCGTGGCCTCCTACAATGAGCAGTTCTTC.

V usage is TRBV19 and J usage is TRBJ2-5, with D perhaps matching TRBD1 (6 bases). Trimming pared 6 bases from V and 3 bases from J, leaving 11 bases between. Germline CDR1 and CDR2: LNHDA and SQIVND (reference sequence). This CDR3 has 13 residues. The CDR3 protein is CASSPGQKETQYF. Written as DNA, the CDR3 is TGTGCCAGTAGCCCGGGACAAAAAGAGACCCAGTACTTC.

CDR3 DNA sequence: TGTGCCAGTAGTATCGGTTCAGACCGAATGAACACTGAAGCTTTCTTT. As protein: CASSIGSDRMNTEAFF. The chain couples TRBV19 to TRBJ1-1; D uncertain. Germline-derived CDR1 and CDR2 are LNHDA and SQIVND (reference sequence). CDR3 length: 16 residues. V lost 3 bases, J lost 0 bases, and 14 bases lay in between.

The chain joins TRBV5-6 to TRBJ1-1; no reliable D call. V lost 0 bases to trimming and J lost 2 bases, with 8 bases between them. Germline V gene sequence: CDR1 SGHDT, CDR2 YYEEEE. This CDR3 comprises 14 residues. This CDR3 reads CASSLDRVNTEAFF. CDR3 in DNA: TGTGCCAGCAGCTTGGATAGGGTTAACACTGAAGCTTTCTTT.

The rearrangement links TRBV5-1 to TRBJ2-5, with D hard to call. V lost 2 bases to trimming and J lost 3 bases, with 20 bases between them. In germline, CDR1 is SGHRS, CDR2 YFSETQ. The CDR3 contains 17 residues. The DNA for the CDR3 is TGCGCCAGCAGCTTAGGGTACGACCGGGCAACAAAAGAGACCCAGTACTTC. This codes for CASSLGYDRATKETQYF.